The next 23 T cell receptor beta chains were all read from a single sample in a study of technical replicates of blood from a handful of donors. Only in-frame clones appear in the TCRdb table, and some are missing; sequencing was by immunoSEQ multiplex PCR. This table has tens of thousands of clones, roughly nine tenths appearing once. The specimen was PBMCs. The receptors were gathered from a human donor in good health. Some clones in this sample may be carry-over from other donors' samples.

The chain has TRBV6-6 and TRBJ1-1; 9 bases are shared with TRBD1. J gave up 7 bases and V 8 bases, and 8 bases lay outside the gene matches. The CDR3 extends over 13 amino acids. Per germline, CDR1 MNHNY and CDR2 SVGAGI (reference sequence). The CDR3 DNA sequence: TGTGCCAGCGGGGGGACAGGGACCTTTGAAGCTTTCTTT. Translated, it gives CASGGTGTFEAFF.

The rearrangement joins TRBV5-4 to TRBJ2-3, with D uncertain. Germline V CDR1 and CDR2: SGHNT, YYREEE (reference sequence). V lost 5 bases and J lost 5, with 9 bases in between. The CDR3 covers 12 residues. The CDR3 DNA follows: TGTGCCAGCAGTAGTGATAGAGATACGCAGTATTTT. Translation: CASSSDRDTQYF.

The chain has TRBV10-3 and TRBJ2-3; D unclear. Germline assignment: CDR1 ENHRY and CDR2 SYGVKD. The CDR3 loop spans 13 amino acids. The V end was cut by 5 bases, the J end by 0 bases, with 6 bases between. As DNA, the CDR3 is TGTGCCATCAGTTTCGGGAGCACAGATACGCAGTATTTT. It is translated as CAISFGSTDTQYF.

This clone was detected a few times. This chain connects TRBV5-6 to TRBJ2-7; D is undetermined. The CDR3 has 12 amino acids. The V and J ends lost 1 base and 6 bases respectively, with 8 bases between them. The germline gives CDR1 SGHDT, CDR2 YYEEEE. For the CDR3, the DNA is TGTGCCAGCAGCTTGTACTACTCCGAGCAGTACTTC. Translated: CASSLYYSEQYF.

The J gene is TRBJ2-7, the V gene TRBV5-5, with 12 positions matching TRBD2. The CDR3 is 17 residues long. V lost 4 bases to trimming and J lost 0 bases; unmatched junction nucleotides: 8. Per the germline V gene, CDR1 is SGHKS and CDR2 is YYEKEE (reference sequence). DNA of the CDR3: TGTGCCAGCAGCCTCAGGACTAGCGGGACCAACTCCTACGAGCAGTACTTC. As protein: CASSLRTSGTNSYEQYF. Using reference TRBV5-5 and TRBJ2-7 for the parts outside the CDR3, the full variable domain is DAGVTQSPTHLIKTRGQQVTLRCSPISGHKSVSWYQQVLGQGPQFIFQYYEKEERGRGNFPDRFSARQFPNYSSELNVNALLLGDSALYLCASSLRTSGTNSYEQYFGPGTRLTVT.

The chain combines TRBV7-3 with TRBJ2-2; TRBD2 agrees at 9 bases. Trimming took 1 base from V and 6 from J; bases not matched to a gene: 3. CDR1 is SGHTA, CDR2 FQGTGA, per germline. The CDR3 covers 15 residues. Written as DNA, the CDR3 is TGTGCCAGCAGCTTAATGGGACTAGCTGCCGGGGAGCTGTTTTTT. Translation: CASSLMGLAAGELFF.

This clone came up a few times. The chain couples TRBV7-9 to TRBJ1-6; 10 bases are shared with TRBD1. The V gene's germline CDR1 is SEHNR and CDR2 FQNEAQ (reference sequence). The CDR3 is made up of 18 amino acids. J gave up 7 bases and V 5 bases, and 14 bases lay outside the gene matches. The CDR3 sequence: CASSPGQGYMVRNSPLHF. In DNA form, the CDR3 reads TGTGCCAGCAGCCCGGGACAGGGGTACATGGTCCGAAATTCACCCCTCCACTTT.

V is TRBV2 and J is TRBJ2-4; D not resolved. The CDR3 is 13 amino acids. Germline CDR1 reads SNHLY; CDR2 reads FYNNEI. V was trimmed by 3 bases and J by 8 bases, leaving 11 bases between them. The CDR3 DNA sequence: TGTGCCAGCAGTGACTTCAGGTTGGACATTCAGTACTTC. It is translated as CASSDFRLDIQYF.

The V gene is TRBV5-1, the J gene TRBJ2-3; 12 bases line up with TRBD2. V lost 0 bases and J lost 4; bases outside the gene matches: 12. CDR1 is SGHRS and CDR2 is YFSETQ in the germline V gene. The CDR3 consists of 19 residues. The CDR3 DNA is TGCGCCAGCAGCTTGGTCTTTGGGCTAGCGGGGGGGACTGCAGATACGCAGTATTTT. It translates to CASSLVFGLAGGTADTQYF. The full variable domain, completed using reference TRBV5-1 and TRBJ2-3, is KAGVTQTPRYLIKTRGQQVTLSCSPISGHRSVSWYQQTPGQGLQFLFEYFSETQRNKGNFPGRFSGRQFSNSRSEMNVSTLELGDSALYLCASSLVFGLAGGTADTQYFGPGTRLTVL.

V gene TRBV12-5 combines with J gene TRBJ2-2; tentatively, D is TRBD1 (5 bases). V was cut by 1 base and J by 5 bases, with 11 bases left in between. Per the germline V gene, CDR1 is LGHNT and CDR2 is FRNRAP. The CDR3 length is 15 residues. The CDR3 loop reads CASGLAGLGTGELFF. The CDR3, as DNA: TGTGCTAGTGGTTTGGCAGGGTTGGGGACCGGGGAGCTGTTTTTT. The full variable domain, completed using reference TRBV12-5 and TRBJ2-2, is DARVTQTPRHKVTEMGQEVTMRCQPILGHNTVFWYRQTMMQGLELLAYFRNRAPLDDSGMPKDRFSAEMPDATLATLKIQPSEPRDSAVYFCASGLAGLGTGELFFGEGSRLTVL.

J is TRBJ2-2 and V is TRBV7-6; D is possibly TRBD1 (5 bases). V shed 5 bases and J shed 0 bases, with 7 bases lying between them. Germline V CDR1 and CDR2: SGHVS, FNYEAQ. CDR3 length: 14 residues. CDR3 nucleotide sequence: TGTGCCAGCAGCCCGACAGCGAACACCGGGGAGCTGTTTTTT. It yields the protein CASSPTANTGELFF.

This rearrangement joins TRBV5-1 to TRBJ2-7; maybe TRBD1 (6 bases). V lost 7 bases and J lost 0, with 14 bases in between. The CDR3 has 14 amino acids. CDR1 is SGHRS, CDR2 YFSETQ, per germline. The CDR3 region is CASRRQVSSYEQYF. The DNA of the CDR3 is TGCGCCAGCCGACGACAGGTGAGCTCCTACGAGCAGTACTTC.

In DNA, the CDR3 is TGTGCCAGCAGCCCACAGGAGAATAGCAATCAGCCCCAGCATTTT. Translating it yields CASSPQENSNQPQHF. The chain is built from TRBV6-5 and TRBJ1-5; maybe TRBD1 (5 bases). The CDR3 sequence is 15 residues long. Germline assignment: CDR1 MNHEY and CDR2 SVGAGI. Trimming removed 6 bases from V and 0 bases from J, with 12 bases in between.

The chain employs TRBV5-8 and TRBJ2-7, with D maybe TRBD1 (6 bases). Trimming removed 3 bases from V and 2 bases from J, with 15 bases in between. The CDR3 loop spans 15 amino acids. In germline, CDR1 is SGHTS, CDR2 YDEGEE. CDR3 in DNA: TGTGCCAGCAGCTACCCACGGACAGTCACCTACGAGCAGTACTTC. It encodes CASSYPRTVTYEQYF. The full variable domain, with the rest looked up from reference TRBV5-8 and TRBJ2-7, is EAGVTQSPTHLIKTRGQQATLRCSPISGHTSVYWYQQALGLGLQFLLWYDEGEERNRGNFPPRFSGRQFPNYSSELNVNALELEDSALYLCASSYPRTVTYEQYFGPGTRLTVT.

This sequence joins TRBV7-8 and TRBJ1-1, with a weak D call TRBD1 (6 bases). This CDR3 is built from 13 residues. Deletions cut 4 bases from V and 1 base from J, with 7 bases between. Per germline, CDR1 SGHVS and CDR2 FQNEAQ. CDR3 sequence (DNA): TGTGCCAGCAGCTCGGACAGGAACACTGAAGCTTTCTTT. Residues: CASSSDRNTEAFF.

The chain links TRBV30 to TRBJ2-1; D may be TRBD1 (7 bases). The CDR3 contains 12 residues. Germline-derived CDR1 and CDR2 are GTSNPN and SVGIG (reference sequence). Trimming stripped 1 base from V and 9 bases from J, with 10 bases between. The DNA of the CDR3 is TGTGCCTGGAGTGGCGGGACAGTTGAGCAGTTCTTC. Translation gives CAWSGGTVEQFF.

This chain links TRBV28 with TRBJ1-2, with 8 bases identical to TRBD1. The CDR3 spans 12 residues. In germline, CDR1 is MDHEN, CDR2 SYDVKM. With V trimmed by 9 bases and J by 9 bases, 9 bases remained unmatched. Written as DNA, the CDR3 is TGTGCCAGTGCGGGGACAGGCCGGAGCTACACCTTC. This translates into CASAGTGRSYTF.

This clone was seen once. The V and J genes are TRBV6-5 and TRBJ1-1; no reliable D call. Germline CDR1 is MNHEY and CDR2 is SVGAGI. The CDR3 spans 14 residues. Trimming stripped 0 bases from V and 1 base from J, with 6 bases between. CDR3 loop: CASSYSEGNTEAFF. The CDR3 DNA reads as TGTGCCAGCAGTTACTCGGAGGGGAACACTGAAGCTTTCTTT.

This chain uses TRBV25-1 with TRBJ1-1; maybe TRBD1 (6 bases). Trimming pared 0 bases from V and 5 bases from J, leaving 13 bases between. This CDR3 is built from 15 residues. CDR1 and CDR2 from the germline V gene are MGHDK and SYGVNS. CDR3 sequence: CASSEYYRQATEAFF. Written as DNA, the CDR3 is TGTGCCAGCAGTGAATATTACCGACAGGCGACTGAAGCTTTCTTT.

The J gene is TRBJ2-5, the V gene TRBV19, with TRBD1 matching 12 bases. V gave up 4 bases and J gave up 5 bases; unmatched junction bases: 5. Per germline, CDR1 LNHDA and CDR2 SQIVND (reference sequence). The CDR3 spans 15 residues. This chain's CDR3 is CASSRDRGPLETQYF. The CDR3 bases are TGTGCCAGTAGTAGGGACAGGGGGCCGTTGGAGACCCAGTACTTC.

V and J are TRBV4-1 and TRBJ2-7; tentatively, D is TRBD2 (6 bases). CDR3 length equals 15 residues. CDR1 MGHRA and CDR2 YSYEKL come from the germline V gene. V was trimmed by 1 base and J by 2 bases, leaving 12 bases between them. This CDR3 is CASSQGGALPYEQYF. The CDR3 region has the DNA TGCGCCAGCAGCCAAGGCGGGGCTCTGCCCTACGAGCAGTACTTC.

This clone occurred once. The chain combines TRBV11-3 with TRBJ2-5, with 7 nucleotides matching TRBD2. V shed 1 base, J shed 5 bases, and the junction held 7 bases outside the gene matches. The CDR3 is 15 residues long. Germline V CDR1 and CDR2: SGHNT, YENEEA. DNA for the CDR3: TGTGCCAGCAGCTTAGGGTGGGGGGGACTCGAGACCCAGTACTTC. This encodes CASSLGWGGLETQYF.

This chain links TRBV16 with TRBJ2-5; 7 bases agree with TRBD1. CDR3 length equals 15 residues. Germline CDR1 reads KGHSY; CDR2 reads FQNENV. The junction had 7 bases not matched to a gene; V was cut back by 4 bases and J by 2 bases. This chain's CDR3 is CASSRTRTGQETQYF. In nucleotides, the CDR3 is TGTGCCAGCAGCCGAACGAGGACAGGACAAGAGACCCAGTACTTC.